A single TCR beta chain is shown here with its context. Assay used: immunoSEQ multiplex PCR; TCRdb lists only in-frame clones, some missing. This table holds tens of thousands of clones, approximately 90% found once. This entry belongs to a study of blood T cell repertoires in COVID-19. Looking at the study overall: PBMCs, B-cell-depleted T cells, or T cells provided the cDNA or gDNA that made up the material.

V gave up 6 bases and J gave up 2 bases; unmatched junction bases: 7. The CDR3 covers 14 residues. Germline V CDR1 and CDR2: MNHEY, SVGAGI. The gene calls are TRBV6-5 and TRBJ2-7; TRBD1 matches 7 bases. The sample was peripheral blood. This sequence was found in a man between 65 and 79 years old with active or convalescent COVID-19. In nucleotides, the CDR3 is TGTGCCAGCAGGTCGAGGCAGGGGGCCTACGAGCAGTACTTC. Its protein is CASRSRQGAYEQYF.